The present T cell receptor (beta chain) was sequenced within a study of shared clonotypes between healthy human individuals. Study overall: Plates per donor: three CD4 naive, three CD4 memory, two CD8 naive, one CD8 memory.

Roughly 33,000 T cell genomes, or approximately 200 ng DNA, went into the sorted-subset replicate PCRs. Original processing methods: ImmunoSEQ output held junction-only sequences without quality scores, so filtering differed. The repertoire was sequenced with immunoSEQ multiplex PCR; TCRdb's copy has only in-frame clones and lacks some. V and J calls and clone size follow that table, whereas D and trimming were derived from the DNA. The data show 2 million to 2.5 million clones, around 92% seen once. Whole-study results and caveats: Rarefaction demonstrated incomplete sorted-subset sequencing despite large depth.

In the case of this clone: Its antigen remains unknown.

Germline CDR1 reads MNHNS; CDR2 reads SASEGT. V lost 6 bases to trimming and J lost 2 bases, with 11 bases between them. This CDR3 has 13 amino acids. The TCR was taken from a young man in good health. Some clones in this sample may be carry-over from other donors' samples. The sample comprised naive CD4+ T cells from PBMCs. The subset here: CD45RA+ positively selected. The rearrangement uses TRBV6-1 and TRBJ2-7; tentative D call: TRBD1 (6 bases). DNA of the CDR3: TGTGCCAGCAGACCCGGACAGCCCTACGAGCAGTACTTC. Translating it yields CASRPGQPYEQYF.